This paragraph reports one TCR beta chain. Its antigen target is currently unknown. Per-base qualities were not stored, and no clone one base away is much larger. V is pruned by 1 base and J by 14 bases, leaving 11 bases of the junction without a gene match. The CDR3 runs 14 residues from the cysteine to the phenylalanine. Left in the record is the CDR3 DNA by itself, 42 bases read in frame from the first base. The germline V gene (reference sequence) yields SEHNR for CDR1 and FQNEAQ for CDR2. Explained via the paper, the time point label denotes: about 28 days (+/-7) after the second vaccine dose. AZD1222 recipients with second doses at about 4 weeks or about 12 weeks were pooled, because spike-specific TCR depth and breadth did not differ between schedules. Vaccinee samples were obtained from the UK trials COV001 and COV002, which included a single-blind randomized controlled phase 2/3 trial of AZD1222 (ChAdOx1 nCoV-19) in healthy adults. For TCRbeta chain sequencing, PBMC samples were collected from trial participants at day 0 and at day 28 after the second dose.

This sample stems from a study of T cell responses to AZD1222 COVID-19 vaccine (dated by TCRdb to 2020 to 2023). Background on the whole study: TCR sequencing covered about 230 trial participants: 200 to 210 given two doses of AZD1222 and some 25 given two doses of MenACWY control vaccine. Trial participants were enrolled by age into 18-55, 56-69 and 70-plus year subgroups, with around 140, 26 and 57 TCR-sequenced participants respectively.

The CDR3 regions of human TCRbeta chains were analyzed by immunosequencing. The source study handled its data this way. Repertoire TCRs were checked for matches against a reference library of SARS-CoV-2-specific TCRs that had been generated using the MIRA antigen-specificity platform. Breadth was defined as the fraction of unique TCRs that were SARS-CoV-2-associated. Depth was defined as the fraction of total T cells that were SARS-CoV-2-associated. Using the MIRA data, every spike-specific TCR was mapped to the spike region that the TCR reacted to and assigned to either a CD4 or a CD8 class. Log10-transformed breadth and depth values were compared by one-way ANOVA with Sidak's multiple comparisons tests. TCRdb carries this immuneACCESS record with in-frame sequences only. Its versions omit some clonotypes, under half of them owing to an unresolved V gene in the studies checked, with the rest unexplained. Clone size and V and J calls were adopted from that table, with D and trimming inferred from the DNA. This sample lists some 180,000 clones; around 94% were detected once. The top ten clones comprise roughly 1.7% of the sample.

On the study overall, not on this receptor specifically: A significant rise in spike-specific TCR breadth and depth was observed after two AZD1222 doses relative to day 0 and relative to MenACWY recipients. The 56-69-year group was small, and its depth increase did not reach significance, likely because of low power. Because no day 14 peak-response samples were available, repertoires were characterized only after the peak T cell response. Most participants were white British and females outnumbered males, and the authors suggested that clonal diversity may have been underestimated. Nearly half of unique spike-specific TCRs reportedly recognized epitopes outside regions mutated in the B.1.351 and B.1.1.7 variants. Conclusions about previously exposed vaccinees were limited because only a handful of AZD1222 recipients were SARS-CoV-2 seropositive at baseline. Vaccine-associated CD4 TCRs spanned the whole spike protein, with dominant responses in regions 160-218 and 743-854.

This receptor was identified in an adult who received the AZD1222 COVID-19 vaccine. The V and J genes are TRBV7-9 and TRBJ1-1, with TRBD1 identical over 9 junction bases. The source was peripheral blood, collected 28 days after the second AZD1222 dose. The CDR3 sequence is CASSLVIYGTGSFF. In nucleotides, the sequence is TGTGCCAGCAGCTTAGTAATTTACGGGACAGGGAGCTTCTTT.